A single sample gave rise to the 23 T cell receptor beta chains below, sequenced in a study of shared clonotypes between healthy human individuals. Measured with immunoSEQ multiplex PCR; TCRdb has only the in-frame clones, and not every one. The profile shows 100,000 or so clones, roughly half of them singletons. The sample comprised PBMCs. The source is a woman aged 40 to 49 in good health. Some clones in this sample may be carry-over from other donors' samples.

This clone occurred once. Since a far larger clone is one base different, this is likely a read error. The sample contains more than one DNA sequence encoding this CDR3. CDR3 protein: CASSLTPYSYEQYF. The CDR3 DNA sequence: TGTGCCAGCAGCCTAACCCCCTACTCCTACGAGCAGTACTTT. The chain joins TRBV13 to TRBJ2-7; D gene unclear. Germline V gene lookup returns CDR1 PRHDT and CDR2 FYEKMQ (reference sequence). The CDR3 sequence is 14 residues long.

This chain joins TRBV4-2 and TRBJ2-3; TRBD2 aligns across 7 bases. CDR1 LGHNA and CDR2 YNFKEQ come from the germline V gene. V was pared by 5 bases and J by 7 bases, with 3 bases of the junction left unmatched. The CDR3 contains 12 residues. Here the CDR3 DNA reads TGTGCCAGCAGCTTCGGGGGGAATACGCAGTATTTT. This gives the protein CASSFGGNTQYF.

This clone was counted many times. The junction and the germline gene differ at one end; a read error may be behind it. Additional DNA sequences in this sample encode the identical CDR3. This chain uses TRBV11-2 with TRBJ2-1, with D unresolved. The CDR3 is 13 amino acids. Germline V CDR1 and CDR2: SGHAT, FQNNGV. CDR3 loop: CASSLTKGREQFF. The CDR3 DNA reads TGTGCCAGTAGCTTGACGAAGGGTCGCGAGCAGTTCTTC.

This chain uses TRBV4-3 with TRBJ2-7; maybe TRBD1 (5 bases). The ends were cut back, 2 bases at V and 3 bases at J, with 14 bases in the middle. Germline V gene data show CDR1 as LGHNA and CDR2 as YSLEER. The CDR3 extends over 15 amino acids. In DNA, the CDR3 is TGCGCCAGCAGCCAAACCCTTGGACAAATCTACGAGCAGTACTTC. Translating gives CASSQTLGQIYEQYF.

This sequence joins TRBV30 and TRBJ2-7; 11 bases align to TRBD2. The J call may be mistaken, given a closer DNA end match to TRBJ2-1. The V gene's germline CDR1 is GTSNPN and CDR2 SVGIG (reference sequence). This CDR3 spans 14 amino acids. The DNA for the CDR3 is TGTGCCTGGAGTGTACAACTAGCGGGAGCTGAGCAGTTCTTC. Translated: CAWSVQLAGAEQFF.

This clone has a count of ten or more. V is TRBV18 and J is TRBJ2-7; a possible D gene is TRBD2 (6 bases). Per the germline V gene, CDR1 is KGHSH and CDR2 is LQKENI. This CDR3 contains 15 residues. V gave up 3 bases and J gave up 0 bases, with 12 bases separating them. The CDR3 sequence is CASSPGAGNSYEQYF. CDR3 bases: TGTGCCAGCTCACCTGGGGCGGGAAACTCCTACGAGCAGTACTTC.

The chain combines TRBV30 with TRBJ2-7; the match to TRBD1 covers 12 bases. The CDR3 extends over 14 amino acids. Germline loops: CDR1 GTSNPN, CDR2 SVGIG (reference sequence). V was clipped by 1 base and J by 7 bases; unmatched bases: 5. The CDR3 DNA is TGTGCCTGGAGTGGCGGGGACAGGGGGCTGGAGCAGTACTTC. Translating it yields CAWSGGDRGLEQYF.

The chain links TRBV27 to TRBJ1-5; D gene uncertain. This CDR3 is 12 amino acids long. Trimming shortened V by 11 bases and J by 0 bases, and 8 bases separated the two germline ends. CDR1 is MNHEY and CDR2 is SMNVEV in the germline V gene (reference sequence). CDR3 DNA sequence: TGTGCCGCCTGGGATAGCAATCAGCCCCAGCATTTT. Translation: CAAWDSNQPQHF.

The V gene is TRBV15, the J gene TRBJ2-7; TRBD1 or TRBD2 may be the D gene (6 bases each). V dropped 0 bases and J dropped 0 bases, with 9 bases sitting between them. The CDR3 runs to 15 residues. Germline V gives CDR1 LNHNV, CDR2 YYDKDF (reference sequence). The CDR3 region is CATSREGGGSYEQYF. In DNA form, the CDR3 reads TGTGCCACCAGCAGAGAAGGGGGAGGCTCCTACGAGCAGTACTTC.

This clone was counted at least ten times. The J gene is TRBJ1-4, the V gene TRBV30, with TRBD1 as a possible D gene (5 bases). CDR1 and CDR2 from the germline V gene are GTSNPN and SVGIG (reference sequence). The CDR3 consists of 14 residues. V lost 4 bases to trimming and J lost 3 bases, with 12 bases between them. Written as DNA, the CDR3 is TGTGCCTGGACCCGAGGGGTGTCTAATGAAAAACTGTTTTTT. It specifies CAWTRGVSNEKLFF.

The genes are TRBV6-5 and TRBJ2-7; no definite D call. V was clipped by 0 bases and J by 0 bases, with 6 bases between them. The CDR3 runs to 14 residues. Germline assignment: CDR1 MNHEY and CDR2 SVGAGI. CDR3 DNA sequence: TGTGCCAGCAGTTACTCTTCAGGCTCCTACGAGCAGTACTTC. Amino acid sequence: CASSYSSGSYEQYF.

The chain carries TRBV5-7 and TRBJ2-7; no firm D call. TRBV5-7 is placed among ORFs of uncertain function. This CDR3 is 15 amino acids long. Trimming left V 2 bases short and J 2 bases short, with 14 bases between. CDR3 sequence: CASSFRGTVTYEQYF. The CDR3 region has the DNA TGTGCCAGCAGCTTTCGCGGAACAGTCACCTACGAGCAGTACTTC.

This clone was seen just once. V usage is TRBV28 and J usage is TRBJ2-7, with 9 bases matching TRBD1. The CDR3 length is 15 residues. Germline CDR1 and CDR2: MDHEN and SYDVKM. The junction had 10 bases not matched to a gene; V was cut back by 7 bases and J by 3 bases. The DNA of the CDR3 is TGTGCCAGCAATCCGACAGGGGGTGAAGGCTACGAGCAGTACTTC. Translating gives CASNPTGGEGYEQYF.

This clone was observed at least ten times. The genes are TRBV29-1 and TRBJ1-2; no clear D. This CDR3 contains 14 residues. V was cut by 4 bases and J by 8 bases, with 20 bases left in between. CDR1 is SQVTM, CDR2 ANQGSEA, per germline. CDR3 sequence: CSVGERHIQRGYTF. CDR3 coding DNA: TGCAGCGTTGGAGAGCGACATATACAACGGGGCTACACCTTC.

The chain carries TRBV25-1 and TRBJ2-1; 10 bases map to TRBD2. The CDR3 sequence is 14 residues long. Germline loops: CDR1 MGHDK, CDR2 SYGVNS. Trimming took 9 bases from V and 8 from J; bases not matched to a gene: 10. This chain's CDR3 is CASGAGGPGDEQFF. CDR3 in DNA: TGTGCCAGTGGAGCGGGAGGGCCGGGAGATGAGCAGTTCTTC.

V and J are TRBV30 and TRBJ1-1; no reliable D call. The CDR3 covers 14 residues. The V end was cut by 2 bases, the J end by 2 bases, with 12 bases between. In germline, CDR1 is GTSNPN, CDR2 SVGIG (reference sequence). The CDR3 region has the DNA TGTGCCTGGAGTATGGGAGTCGGTAACACTGAAGCTTTCTTT. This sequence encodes CAWSMGVGNTEAFF.

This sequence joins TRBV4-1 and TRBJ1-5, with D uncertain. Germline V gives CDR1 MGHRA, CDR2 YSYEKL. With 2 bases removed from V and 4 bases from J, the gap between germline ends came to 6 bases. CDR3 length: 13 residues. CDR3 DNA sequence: TGCGCCAGCAGCCAACAGGCGAATCAGCCCCAGCATTTT. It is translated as CASSQQANQPQHF.

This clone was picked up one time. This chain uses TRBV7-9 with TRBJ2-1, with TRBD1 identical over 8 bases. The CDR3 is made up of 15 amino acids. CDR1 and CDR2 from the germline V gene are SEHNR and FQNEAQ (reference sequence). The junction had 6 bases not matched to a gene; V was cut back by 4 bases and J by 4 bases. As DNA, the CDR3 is TGTGCCAGCAGCTCCGACAGGGGCCGTTACAATGAGCAGTTCTTC. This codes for CASSSDRGRYNEQFF.

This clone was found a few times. The CDR3 sequence: CASSPGLAGETQYF. CDR3 nucleotide sequence: TGTGCCAGCAGCCCCGGACTAGCGGGCGAGACCCAGTACTTC. The chain combines TRBV9 with TRBJ2-5; 11 bases match TRBD2. The trim removed 4 bases at V and 5 bases at J, leaving 4 bases unmatched. This CDR3 spans 14 amino acids. Per germline, CDR1 SGDLS and CDR2 YYNGEE.

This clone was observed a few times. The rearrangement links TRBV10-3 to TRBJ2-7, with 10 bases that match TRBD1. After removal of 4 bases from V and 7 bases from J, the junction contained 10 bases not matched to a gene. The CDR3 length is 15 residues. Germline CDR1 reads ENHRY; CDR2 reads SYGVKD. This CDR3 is CAISVGQGRVREQYF. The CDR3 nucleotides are TGTGCCATCAGTGTGGGACAGGGGAGGGTACGAGAGCAGTACTTC.

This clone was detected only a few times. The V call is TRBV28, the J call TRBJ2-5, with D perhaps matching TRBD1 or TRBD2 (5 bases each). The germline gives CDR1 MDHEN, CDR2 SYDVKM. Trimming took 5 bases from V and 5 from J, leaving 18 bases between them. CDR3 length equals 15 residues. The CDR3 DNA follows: TGTGCCAGCAGTCCGGGACCCCTCCAAGCGGAGACCCAGTACTTC. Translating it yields CASSPGPLQAETQYF.

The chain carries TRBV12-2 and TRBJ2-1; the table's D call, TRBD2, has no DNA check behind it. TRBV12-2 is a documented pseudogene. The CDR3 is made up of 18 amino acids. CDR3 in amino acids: CASRLGARGSGRSNEQFF. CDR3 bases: TGTGCAAGTCGCTTAGGGGCTCGAGGGAGCGGGAGGTCCAATGAGCAGTTCTTC.

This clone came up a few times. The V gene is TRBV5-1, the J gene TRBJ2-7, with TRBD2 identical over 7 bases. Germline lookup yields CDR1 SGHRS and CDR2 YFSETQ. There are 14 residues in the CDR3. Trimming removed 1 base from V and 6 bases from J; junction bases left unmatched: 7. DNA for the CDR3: TGCGCCAGCAGCTTGAGTCAGGGAGGGCGCGAGCAGTACTTC. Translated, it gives CASSLSQGGREQYF. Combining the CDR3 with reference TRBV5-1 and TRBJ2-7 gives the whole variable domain KAGVTQTPRYLIKTRGQQVTLSCSPISGHRSVSWYQQTPGQGLQFLFEYFSETQRNKGNFPGRFSGRQFSNSRSEMNVSTLELGDSALYLCASSLSQGGREQYFGPGTRLTVT.